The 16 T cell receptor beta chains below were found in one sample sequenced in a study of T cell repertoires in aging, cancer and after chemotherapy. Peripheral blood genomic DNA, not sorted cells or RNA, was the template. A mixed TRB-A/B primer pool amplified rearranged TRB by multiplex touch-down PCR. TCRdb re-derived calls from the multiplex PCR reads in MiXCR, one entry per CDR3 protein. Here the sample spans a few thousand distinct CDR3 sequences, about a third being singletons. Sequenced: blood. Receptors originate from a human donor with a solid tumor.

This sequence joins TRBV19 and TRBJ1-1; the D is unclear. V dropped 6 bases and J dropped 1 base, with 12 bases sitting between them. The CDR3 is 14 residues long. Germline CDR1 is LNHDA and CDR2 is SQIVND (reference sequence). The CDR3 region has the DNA TGTGCCAGTAGGTCGGCCTTAAGGAACACTGAAGCTTTCTTT. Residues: CASRSALRNTEAFF.

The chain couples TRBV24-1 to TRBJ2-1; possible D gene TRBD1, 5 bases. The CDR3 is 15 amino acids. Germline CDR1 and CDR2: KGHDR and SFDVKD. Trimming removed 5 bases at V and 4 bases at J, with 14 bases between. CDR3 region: CATSGGHSIYNEQFF. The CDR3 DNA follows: TGTGCCACCAGTGGTGGACATTCCATTTACAATGAGCAGTTCTTC.

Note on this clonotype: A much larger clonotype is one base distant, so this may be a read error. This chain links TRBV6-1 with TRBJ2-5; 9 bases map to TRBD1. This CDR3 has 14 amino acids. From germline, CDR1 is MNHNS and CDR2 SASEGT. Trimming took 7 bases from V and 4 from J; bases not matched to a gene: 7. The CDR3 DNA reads TGTGCCAGCAACAACAGGGGGCATGTAGAGACCCAGTACTTC. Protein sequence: CASNNRGHVETQYF.

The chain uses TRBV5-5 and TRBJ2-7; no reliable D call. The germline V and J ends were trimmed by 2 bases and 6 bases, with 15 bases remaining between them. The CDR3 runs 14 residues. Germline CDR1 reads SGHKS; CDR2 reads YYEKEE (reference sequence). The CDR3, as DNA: TGTGCCAGCAGCTTTGTGGATAAAAGGGCCGAGCAGTACTTC. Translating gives CASSFVDKRAEQYF. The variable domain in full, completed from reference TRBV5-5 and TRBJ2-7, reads DAGVTQSPTHLIKTRGQQVTLRCSPISGHKSVSWYQQVLGQGPQFIFQYYEKEERGRGNFPDRFSARQFPNYSSELNVNALLLGDSALYLCASSFVDKRAEQYFGPGTRLTVT.

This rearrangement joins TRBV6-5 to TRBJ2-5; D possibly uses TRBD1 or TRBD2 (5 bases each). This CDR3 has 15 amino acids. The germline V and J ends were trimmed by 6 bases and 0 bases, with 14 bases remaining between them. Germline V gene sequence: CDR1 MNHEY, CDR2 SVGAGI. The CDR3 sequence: CASRGRTAYQETQYF. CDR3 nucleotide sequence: TGTGCCAGCAGGGGACGGACGGCGTACCAAGAGACCCAGTACTTC.

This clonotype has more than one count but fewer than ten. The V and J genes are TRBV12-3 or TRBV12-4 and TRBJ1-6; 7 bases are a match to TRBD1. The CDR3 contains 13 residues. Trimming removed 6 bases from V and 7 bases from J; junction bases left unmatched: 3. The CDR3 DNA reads TGTGCCAGCAGCACAGGGGAGAATTCACCCCTCCACTTT. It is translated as CASSTGENSPLHF.

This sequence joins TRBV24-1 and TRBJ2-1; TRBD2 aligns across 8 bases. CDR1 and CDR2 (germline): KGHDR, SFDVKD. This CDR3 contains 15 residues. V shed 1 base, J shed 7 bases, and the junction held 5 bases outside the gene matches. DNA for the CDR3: TGTGCCACCAGTGATTTATTAGCGGGGAGGAATGAGCAGTTCTTC. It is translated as CATSDLLAGRNEQFF.

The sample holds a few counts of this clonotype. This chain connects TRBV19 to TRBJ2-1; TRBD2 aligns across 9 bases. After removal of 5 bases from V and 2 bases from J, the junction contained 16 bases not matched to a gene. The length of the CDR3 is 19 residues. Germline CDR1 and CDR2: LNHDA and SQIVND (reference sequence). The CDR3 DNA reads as TGTGCCAGTAGTCCTTGGACGCGGGATGGGACTAGCCCCTACAATGAGCAGTTCTTC. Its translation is CASSPWTRDGTSPYNEQFF. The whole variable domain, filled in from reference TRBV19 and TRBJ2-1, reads DGGITQSPKYLFRKEGQNVTLSCEQNLNHDAMYWYRQDPGQGLRLIYYSQIVNDFQKGDIAEGYSVSREKKESFPLTVTSAQKNPTAFYLCASSPWTRDGTSPYNEQFFGPGTRLTVL.

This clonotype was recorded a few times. Here the CDR3 reads CASTRQGPSSGANVLTF. The CDR3 nucleotides read TGTGCCAGCACCCGACAGGGGCCGAGCTCTGGGGCCAACGTCCTGACTTTC. The chain combines TRBV5-4 with TRBJ2-6, with 8 bases matching TRBD1. Germline V gives CDR1 SGHNT, CDR2 YYREEE (reference sequence). The CDR3 runs to 17 residues. V was pared by 6 bases and J by 0 bases, with 8 bases of the junction left unmatched. The full variable domain, with the rest looked up from reference TRBV5-4 and TRBJ2-6, is ETGVTQSPTHLIKTRGQQVTLRCSSQSGHNTVSWYQQALGQGPQFIFQYYREEENGRGNFPPRFSGLQFPNYSSELNVNALELDDSALYLCASTRQGPSSGANVLTFGAGSRLTVL.

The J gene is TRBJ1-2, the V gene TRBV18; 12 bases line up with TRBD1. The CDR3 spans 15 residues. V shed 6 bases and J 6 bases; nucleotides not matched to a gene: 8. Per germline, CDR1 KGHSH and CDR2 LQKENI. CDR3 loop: CASSPAGTGGNGYTF. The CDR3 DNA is TGTGCCAGCTCCCCAGCAGGGACAGGGGGCAATGGCTACACCTTC.

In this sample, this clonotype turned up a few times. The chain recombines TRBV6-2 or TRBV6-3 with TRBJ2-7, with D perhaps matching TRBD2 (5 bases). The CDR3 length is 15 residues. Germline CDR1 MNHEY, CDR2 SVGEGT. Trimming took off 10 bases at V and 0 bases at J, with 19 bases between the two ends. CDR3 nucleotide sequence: TGTGCCACCTCCCCTGGGCAGGCGGGCTCCTACGAGCAGTACTTC. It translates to CATSPGQAGSYEQYF.

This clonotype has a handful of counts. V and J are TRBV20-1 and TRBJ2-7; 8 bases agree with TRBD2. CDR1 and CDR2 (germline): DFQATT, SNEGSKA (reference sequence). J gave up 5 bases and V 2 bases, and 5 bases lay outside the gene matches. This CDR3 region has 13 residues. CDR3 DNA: TGCAGTGCTAGAAGGACTAGCAATCACGAGCAGTACTTC. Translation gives CSARRTSNHEQYF.

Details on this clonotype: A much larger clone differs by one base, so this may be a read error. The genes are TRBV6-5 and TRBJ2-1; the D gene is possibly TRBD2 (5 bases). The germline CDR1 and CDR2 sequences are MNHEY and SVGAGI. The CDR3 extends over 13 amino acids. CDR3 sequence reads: CASSYRDTNKQFF. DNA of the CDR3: TGTGCCAGCAGTTACCGGGATACCAATAAGCAGTTCTTC.

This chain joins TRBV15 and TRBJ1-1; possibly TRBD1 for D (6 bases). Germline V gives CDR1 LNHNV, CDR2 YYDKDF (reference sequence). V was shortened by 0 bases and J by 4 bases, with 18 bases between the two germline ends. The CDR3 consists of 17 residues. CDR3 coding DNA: TGTGCCACCAGCAGAGAGGGGGCACCTAGGGGCGGCACTGAAGCTTTCTTT. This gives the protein CATSREGAPRGGTEAFF.

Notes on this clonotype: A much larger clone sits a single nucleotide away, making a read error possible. CDR3 coding DNA: TGCAGCGTTAACGCTGGGGGAAACACCATATATTTT. It codes for CSVNAGGNTIYF. The V call is TRBV29-1, the J call TRBJ1-3, with D uncertain. Trimming left V 5 bases short and J 4 bases short, with 9 bases between. The CDR3 is made up of 12 amino acids. CDR1 SQVTM and CDR2 ANQGSEA come from the germline V gene.

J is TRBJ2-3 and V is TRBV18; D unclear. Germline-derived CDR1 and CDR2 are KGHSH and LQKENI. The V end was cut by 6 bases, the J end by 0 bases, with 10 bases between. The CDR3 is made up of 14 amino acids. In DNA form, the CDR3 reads TGTGCCAGCTCTCGACAAGCTAGCACAGATACGCAGTATTTT. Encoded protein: CASSRQASTDTQYF.